A single sample gave rise to the 24 T cell receptor beta chains below, sequenced in a study of blood T cell repertoires in COVID-19. Some clones are missing from TCRdb's copy, which holds only in-frame ones; the method was immunoSEQ multiplex PCR. The top ten clones hold about 3.2% of a sample with 250,000 to 300,000 clones, 81% of them seen once. The specimen was peripheral blood. These receptors all come from a woman between 55 and 75 years old with active or convalescent COVID-19.

V is TRBV19 and J is TRBJ2-7; 8 bases are a match to TRBD1. The length of the CDR3 is 13 residues. Trimming at V came to 3 bases and at J to 5 bases, leaving 3 bases not matched to a gene. Germline V gene sequence: CDR1 LNHDA, CDR2 SQIVND (reference sequence). CDR3 in DNA: TGTGCCAGTAGTATGGACAGGGAGGACGAGCAGTACTTC. It encodes CASSMDREDEQYF.

This clone is a singleton in its sample. J is TRBJ2-2 and V is TRBV6-5, with 11 positions matching TRBD1. CDR1 is MNHEY, CDR2 SVGAGI, per germline. This CDR3 is built from 15 residues. Trimming cost V 5 bases and J 4 bases; bases outside gene matches: 3. CDR3 DNA sequence: TGTGCCAGCAGTCCTGGACAGGGGGCCACCGGGGAGCTGTTTTTT. The encoded protein is CASSPGQGATGELFF.

The chain carries TRBV7-2 and TRBJ1-5; no definite D call. V dropped 0 bases and J dropped 3 bases, with 9 bases sitting between them. The CDR3 is 15 residues long. The germline V gene has CDR1 SGHTA and CDR2 FQGNSA. CDR3: CASSLAKTTNQPQHF. As DNA, the CDR3 is TGTGCCAGCAGCTTAGCCAAAACTACCAATCAGCCCCAGCATTTT.

V usage is TRBV29-1 and J usage is TRBJ1-2; weak D call: TRBD1 (6 bases). This CDR3 region has 14 residues. Trimming removed 0 bases from V and 6 bases from J, with 14 bases in between. Germline CDR1 reads SQVTM; CDR2 reads ANQGSEA. The CDR3 nucleotides are TGCAGCGTTGAAGATGAAGGGGGAAACGATGGCTACACCTTC. Translation gives CSVEDEGGNDGYTF.

The chain joins TRBV2 to TRBJ2-1; D may be TRBD1 (6 bases). In germline, CDR1 is SNHLY, CDR2 FYNNEI. V shed 5 bases and J shed 0 bases, with 11 bases lying between them. The CDR3 spans 15 residues. CDR3 in DNA: TGTGCCAGCAGTCGACAGGTTAGCTCCTACAATGAGCAGTTCTTC. This translates into CASSRQVSSYNEQFF.

The chain carries TRBV2 and TRBJ1-5, with a tentative D call TRBD1 (6 bases). Germline V gene data show CDR1 as SNHLY and CDR2 as FYNNEI. Trimming stripped 0 bases from V and 6 bases from J, with 12 bases between. The CDR3 spans 15 residues. The DNA for the CDR3 is TGTGCCAGCAGTGAAGCGGGACAATTTTCTCAGCCCCAGCATTTT. It encodes CASSEAGQFSQPQHF.

This clone was seen a few times. The chain combines TRBV12-3 or TRBV12-4 with TRBJ2-7; D might be TRBD2 (6 bases). The CDR3 covers 13 residues. V lost 6 bases and J 7 bases, leaving 16 bases between the germline ends. Here the CDR3 reads CASSTGGRGEQYF. The CDR3 coding sequence is TGTGCCAGCAGCACCGGGGGTCGCGGAGAGCAGTACTTC.

The chain employs TRBV21-1 and TRBJ2-1; TRBD1, the table's D call, was not compared with the DNA. TRBV21-1 is described as a pseudogene. This CDR3 has 19 residues. The CDR3 loop reads CASSNRDRGKDLDGYEQFF. The CDR3, as DNA: TGTGCCAGCAGCAACCGGGACAGGGGAAAGGATTTGGATGGCTATGAGCAGTTCTTC.

The chain joins TRBV2 to TRBJ1-1; tentative D call: TRBD1 (5 bases). The germline CDR1 and CDR2 sequences are SNHLY and FYNNEI. Trimming took 7 bases from V and 4 from J, leaving 13 bases between them. The CDR3 contains 13 residues. CDR3 nucleotide sequence: TGTGCCAGCACTGCGCAGGGACTCACTGAAGCTTTCTTT. Its translation is CASTAQGLTEAFF.

The V and J genes are TRBV5-1 and TRBJ2-5; 10 positions match TRBD2. CDR3 length: 15 amino acids. From germline, CDR1 is SGHRS and CDR2 YFSETQ. J was trimmed by 1 base and V by 2 bases; bases with no gene match: 2. CDR3 coding DNA: TGCGCCAGCAGCTTTAGCGGGGGGCTCCAAGAGACCCAGTACTTC. Translating it yields CASSFSGGLQETQYF.

The rearrangement uses TRBV18 and TRBJ2-5; 10 positions agree with TRBD2. V lost 3 bases, J lost 6 bases, and 7 bases stayed unmatched. This CDR3 is 15 amino acids long. Germline loops: CDR1 KGHSH, CDR2 LQKENI. The CDR3 bases are TGTGCCAGCTCACCGGAAGCGGGGGGGCGGCAGACCCAGTACTTC. Amino acids: CASSPEAGGRQTQYF. Looking up the rest from reference TRBV18 and TRBJ2-5 gives the full variable domain: NAGVMQNPRHLVRRRGQEARLRCSPMKGHSHVYWYRQLPEEGLKFMVYLQKENIIDESGMPKERFSAEFPKEGPSILRIQQVVRGDSAAYFCASSPEAGGRQTQYFGPGTRLLVL.

The V gene is TRBV4-2, the J gene TRBJ2-7; 8 bases align to TRBD2. V lost 5 bases, J lost 3 bases, and 3 bases stayed unmatched. Germline-derived CDR1 and CDR2 are LGHNA and YNFKEQ. CDR3 length: 13 amino acids. The DNA of the CDR3 is TGTGCCAGCAGCTTTAGCGGGGTCTACGAGCAGTACTTC. It codes for CASSFSGVYEQYF.

The chain has TRBV5-1 and TRBJ2-1; D call uncertain. The V end was cut by 2 bases, the J end by 9 bases, with 6 bases between. Germline values: CDR1 SGHRS, CDR2 YFSETQ. This CDR3 region has 11 residues. In nucleotides, the CDR3 is TGCGCCAGCAGCTTCCGCAGTGAGCAGTTCTTC. Residues: CASSFRSEQFF.

The rearrangement uses TRBV7-2 and TRBJ2-1, with 7 bases identical to TRBD2. The CDR3 has 16 amino acids. Germline V CDR1 and CDR2: SGHTA, FQGNSA. V was pared by 5 bases and J by 8 bases, with 15 bases of the junction left unmatched. The CDR3 nucleotides are TGTGCCAGCAGCCCCCTCGGACTAGAACGTAGGGATGAGCAGTTCTTC. This sequence encodes CASSPLGLERRDEQFF.

The V gene is TRBV6-5, the J gene TRBJ2-5, with TRBD2 identical over 13 bases. The junction had 1 base not matched to a gene; V was cut back by 6 bases and J by 6 bases. Germline values: CDR1 MNHEY, CDR2 SVGAGI. The CDR3 is 13 amino acids. The CDR3 spells CASRTSGGQTQYF. For the CDR3, the DNA is TGTGCCAGCAGGACTAGCGGGGGGCAGACCCAGTACTTC.

This clone was detected a few times. The V gene is TRBV29-1, the J gene TRBJ2-1, with D perhaps matching TRBD2 (6 bases). The germline CDR1 and CDR2 sequences are SQVTM and ANQGSEA. This CDR3 has 11 amino acids. Trimming cost V 6 bases and J 9 bases, with 12 bases left between them. The CDR3 spells CSVKPGGEQFF. CDR3 in DNA: TGCAGCGTGAAACCCGGGGGTGAGCAGTTCTTC.

The chain couples TRBV7-7 to TRBJ2-1; 12 nucleotides match TRBD2. The CDR3 runs 17 residues. The ends lost 5 bases at V and 9 bases at J; junction bases unmatched: 14. The germline gives CDR1 SSHAT, CDR2 FNYEAQ (reference sequence). The CDR3 protein is CASSPDRLAGALGEQFF. CDR3 nucleotides: TGTGCCAGCAGCCCAGACCGACTAGCGGGGGCCCTCGGTGAGCAGTTCTTC. The full variable domain, rest sourced from reference TRBV7-7 and TRBJ2-1, is GAGVSQSPRYKVTKRGQDVTLRCDPISSHATLYWYQQALGQGPEFLTYFNYEAQPDKSGLPSDRFSAERPEGSISTLTIQRTEQRDSAMYRCASSPDRLAGALGEQFFGPGTRLTVL.

The J gene is TRBJ2-1, the V gene TRBV19; 7 bases fit TRBD2. The CDR3 is 12 residues long. After removal of 5 bases from V and 7 bases from J, the junction contained 2 bases not matched to a gene. The germline CDR1 and CDR2 sequences are LNHDA and SQIVND (reference sequence). The CDR3 here is CASSRRGNEQFF. Written as DNA, the CDR3 is TGTGCCAGTAGTCGGCGGGGGAATGAGCAGTTCTTC.

V and J are TRBV12-5 and TRBJ1-1; the match to TRBD1 covers 7 bases. Germline trimming cut 1 base from V and 1 base from J; bases unmatched to any gene: 3. CDR3 size: 15 residues. Germline V lookup: CDR1 LGHNT, CDR2 FRNRAP. The CDR3 coding sequence is TGTGCTAGTGGTTTGGGACAGGGCTCGAACACTGAAGCTTTCTTT. Encoded protein: CASGLGQGSNTEAFF.

V and J are TRBV25-1 and TRBJ1-1; D is possibly TRBD1 (5 bases). CDR3 size: 15 residues. V shed 0 bases and J shed 1 base, with 9 bases lying between them. Germline V CDR1 and CDR2: MGHDK, SYGVNS. The CDR3 is CASSEYGGGNTEAFF. CDR3 nucleotide sequence: TGTGCCAGCAGTGAATATGGGGGGGGGAACACTGAAGCTTTCTTT.

The chain employs TRBV10-3 and TRBJ1-2, with a tentative D call TRBD1 (6 bases). The CDR3 sequence is 13 residues long. Germline CDR1 ENHRY, CDR2 SYGVKD. The V end was cut by 2 bases, the J end by 3 bases, with 7 bases between. For the CDR3, the DNA is TGTGCCATCAGTGAGCCAGGGGACTATGGCTACACCTTC. Encoded protein: CAISEPGDYGYTF.

With respect to this clone: Additional DNA sequences in this sample encode the identical CDR3. This chain joins TRBV9 and TRBJ2-7; D uncertain. Trimming removed 4 bases from V and 0 bases from J, with 5 bases in between. The germline V gene has CDR1 SGDLS and CDR2 YYNGEE. This CDR3 spans 12 amino acids. CDR3 nucleotide sequence: TGTGCCAGCAGCCCTAGCTCCTACGAGCAGTACTTC. Its translation is CASSPSSYEQYF. Complete variable domain (other parts from reference TRBV9 and TRBJ2-7): DSGVTQTPKHLITATGQRVTLRCSPRSGDLSVYWYQQSLDQGLQFLIQYYNGEERAKGNILERFSAQQFPDLHSELNLSSLELGDSALYFCASSPSSYEQYFGPGTRLTVT.

This clone was seen once. The chain combines TRBV4-3 with TRBJ2-5; 11 bases match TRBD2. CDR3 size: 18 residues. From germline, CDR1 is LGHNA and CDR2 YSLEER. V gave up 4 bases and J gave up 1 base; unmatched junction bases: 11. For the CDR3, the DNA is TGCGCCAGCAGCCCCAGTCGGGTAGCGGGGGGGCCCCAAGAGACCCAGTACTTC. Protein: CASSPSRVAGGPQETQYF.

This chain links TRBV7-2 with TRBJ1-2; D might be TRBD1 (6 bases). V lost 1 base, J lost 8 bases, and 17 bases lay in between. Per germline, CDR1 SGHTA and CDR2 FQGNSA. This CDR3 region has 15 residues. The CDR3 spells CASSLDRAYWGGYTF. CDR3 DNA: TGTGCCAGCAGCTTAGACAGGGCATACTGGGGAGGCTACACCTTC.